The next 2 T cell receptor beta chains were all read from a single sample in a study of radiation and T cells in renal cell carcinoma (TCRdb year 2020). Preparation of the library involved the immunoSEQ multiplex PCR assay. TCRdb obtained this table from immuneACCESS and retained in-frame rearrangements with V and J assigned. These tables miss some clones; where compared with another copy, unresolved V genes account for less than half of the shortfall, and the remainder is unexplained. A total of about 9,600 clones appear in this sample, roughly 63% of them only once. The ten largest account for around 16% of the sample. What this sample's time point label stands for: tumor resected at nephrectomy. The sample's treatment or condition label, decoded: 15 Gy SBRT to primary tumor, nephrectomy 4 weeks later. The specimen was tumor tissue, collected from a patient whose treatment included radiotherapy and nephrectomy. Source of these receptors: a woman in her 50s with renal cell carcinoma.

Concerning this clone itself: A junction end diverges from the germline sequence, so it may reflect a read error. The chain recombines TRBV5-5 with TRBJ1-6; 10 nucleotides match TRBD1. CDR1 and CDR2 from the germline V gene are SGHKS and YYEKEE (reference sequence). This CDR3 is 16 amino acids long. The CDR3 nucleotides read TGCGCCAGCAGCCAGAGTACCGGGACAGGGGATTCACCCCTCCACTTT. It is translated as CASSQSTGTGDSPLHF.

V gene TRBV19 combines with J gene TRBJ2-2, with a weak D call TRBD1 (6 bases). This CDR3 contains 14 residues. Germline CDR1 reads LNHDA; CDR2 reads SQIVND (reference sequence). Between the trimmed V and J ends, which lost 2 bases and 7 bases, there was a span of 11 bases. DNA for the CDR3: TGTGCCAGTAGTATATCAGGGGCGGTCGGGGAGCTGTTTTTT. It codes for CASSISGAVGELFF.